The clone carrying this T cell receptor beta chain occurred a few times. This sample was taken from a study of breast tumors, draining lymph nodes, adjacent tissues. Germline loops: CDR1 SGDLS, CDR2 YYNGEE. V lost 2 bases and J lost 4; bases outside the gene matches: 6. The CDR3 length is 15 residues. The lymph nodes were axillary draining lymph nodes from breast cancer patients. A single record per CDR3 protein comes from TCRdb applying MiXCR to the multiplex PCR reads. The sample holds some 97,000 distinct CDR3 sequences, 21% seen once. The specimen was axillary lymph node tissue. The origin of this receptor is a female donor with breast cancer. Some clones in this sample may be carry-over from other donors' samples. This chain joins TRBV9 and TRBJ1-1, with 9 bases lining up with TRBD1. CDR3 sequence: CASSVGTGSPTEAFF. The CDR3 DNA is TGTGCCAGCAGCGTCGGGACAGGGAGTCCCACTGAAGCTTTCTTT. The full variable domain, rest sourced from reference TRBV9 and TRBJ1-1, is DSGVTQTPKHLITATGQRVTLRCSPRSGDLSVYWYQQSLDQGLQFLIQYYNGEERAKGNILERFSAQQFPDLHSELNLSSLELGDSALYFCASSVGTGSPTEAFFGQGTRLTVV.